Listed below are T cell receptor beta chains from one sample, sequenced in a study of blood T cell repertoires in COVID-19. The method was immunoSEQ multiplex PCR; TCRdb's version includes in-frame clones alone and lacks a portion of them. The table includes approximately 150,000 clones, approximately 80% detected once. Specimen: PBMCs or T cells enriched from blood (not recorded which). These receptors all stem from a man aged 35-49 years who had recovered from COVID-19. Both conserved end residues are part of each CDR3. A D gene is named only where the DNA matches it firmly. For some rows the clone size is stated as once, few or many, or as a class when expanded; others skip it.

d_call cdr3_length j_call clone_size v_call cdr3_nt cdr3_aa
NA 17 TRBJ2-3 NA TRBV4-1 TGCGCCAGCAGCTCAAGGCCCCCTGCGGTAAGCACAGATACGCAGTATTTT CASSSRPPAVSTDTQYF
NA 14 TRBJ1-1 NA TRBV6-5 TGTGCCAGCAGTATAGACAGGTGGAACACTGAAGCTTTCTTT CASSIDRWNTEAFF
NA 21 TRBJ1-6 few TRBV21-1 TGTGCCAGCAGCCCGCACAGGGGCCGCTCCTCACAGAGCCCCTATAATTCACCCCTCCACTTT CASSPHRGRSSQSPYNSPLHF
NA 15 TRBJ1-2 NA TRBV18 TGTGCCAGCTCACCCGGACAGACCTCCAACTATGGCTACACCTTC CASSPGQTSNYGYTF
TRBD1 12 TRBJ1-2 NA TRBV9 TGTGCCAGCAGCATTAACAGGGGCGGCTACACCTTC CASSINRGGYTF
NA 13 TRBJ1-1 NA TRBV6-5 TGTGCCAGCAGTTACTCCGCGCTTGGGGGGGGTTTCTTT CASSYSALGGGFF
NA 14 TRBJ1-2 NA TRBV12-2 TGTGCAAGTCGCTTAGCTCGGGACTGCTATGGCTACACCTTC CASRLARDCYGYTF
TRBD1 17 TRBJ1-5 once TRBV27 TGTGCCAGCAGTACCTCGACAGGGATGGGTAGCAATCAGCCCCAGCATTTT CASSTSTGMGSNQPQHF
NA 13 TRBJ1-6 NA TRBV28 TGTGCCAGCAATGAGCCCCCCCTGTCACCCCTCCACTTT CASNEPPLSPLHF
NA 16 TRBJ1-3 NA TRBV7-6 TGTGCCAGCAGCCAACGCGGGAGCCTACCCGGAAACACCATATATTTT CASSQRGSLPGNTIYF
NA 11 TRBJ2-5 NA TRBV12-1 TGTGCCAGCAGCACTCAAGAGACCCAGTACTTC CASSTQETQYF
NA 14 TRBJ1-4 NA TRBV7-2 TGTGCCAGCAGCTTAGAGTTACGGGGGGAAAAACTGTTTTTT CASSLELRGEKLFF
TRBD1 13 TRBJ2-7 NA TRBV4-1 TGCGCCAGCAGCCAAGGACAGGGGGCTAGGCAGTACTTC CASSQGQGARQYF
TRBD2 15 TRBJ2-4 NA TRBV7-9 TGTGCCAGCAGCACCCAAGCGGGGGGGCGTAACATTCAGTACTTC CASSTQAGGRNIQYF
TRBD2 18 TRBJ2-2 NA TRBV6-2/TRBV6-3 TGTGCCAGCAGTTCCCTGCTAGCGGGGGGGCCGAATACCGGGGAGCTGTTTTTT CASSSLLAGGPNTGELFF
TRBD1 18 TRBJ1-1 NA TRBV10-3 TGTGCCATCAGTGAGTCGGATAGGGGGCCCCGGGACGACACTGAAGCTTTCTTT CAISESDRGPRDDTEAFF
NA 14 TRBJ2-7 few TRBV5-6 TGTGCCAGCAGCTTGGGTGGGGACACCTACGAGCAGTACTTC CASSLGGDTYEQYF
NA 15 TRBJ1-5 few TRBV3-1/TRBV3-2 TGTGCCAGCAGCCAAGACTCGGGGAGCGGTCAGCCCCAGCATTTT CASSQDSGSGQPQHF
NA 14 TRBJ1-1 NA TRBV5-1 TGCGCCAGCAGGAATATCGAAAGGGGCACTGAAGCTTTCTTT CASRNIERGTEAFF
NA 11 TRBJ2-7 once TRBV7-9 TGTGCCAGCAGCTTTAGTTACGAGCAGTACTTC CASSFSYEQYF
TRBD1 15 TRBJ1-2 NA TRBV10-1 TGCGCCAGCAGTAGGACAGGGGAGGAACGCTATGGCTACACCTTC CASSRTGEERYGYTF
NA 14 TRBJ2-2 few TRBV9 TGTGCCAGCAGGTCTGAGGGCACCACCGGGGAGCTGTTTTTT CASRSEGTTGELFF
NA 20 TRBJ1-5 NA TRBV3-1/TRBV3-2 TGTGCCAGCAGCCAAGGAAGGGCGGGAGCAGGTACGGGAAACAATCAGCCCCAGCATTTT CASSQGRAGAGTGNNQPQHF
NA 14 TRBJ2-1 NA TRBV11-2 TGTGCCAGCAGCTTACAGGGGGGTTCGCATGAGCAGTTCTTC CASSLQGGSHEQFF
TRBD1 14 TRBJ1-2 NA TRBV27 TGTGCCAGCAGTTCCGAGACAGGGAGTTCCGGCTACACCTTC CASSSETGSSGYTF
TRBD2 17 TRBJ2-3 NA TRBV3-1/TRBV3-2 TGTGCCAGCAGCCGCACCGGGACTACCTCAAGCACAGATACGCAGTATTTT CASSRTGTTSSTDTQYF
TRBD2 19 TRBJ2-3 NA TRBV19 TGTGCCAGTAGTCGCCCGGGACTAGCGGGGGGCTCTAGCACAGATACGCAGTATTTT CASSRPGLAGGSSTDTQYF
NA 13 TRBJ2-5 NA TRBV5-4 TGTGCCAGCAGCTTGGCAGGTCCCGAGACCCAGTACTTC CASSLAGPETQYF
TRBD2 15 TRBJ2-7 NA TRBV9 TGTGCCAGCAGCGCGGGGACTAGCGGGGGCTACGAGCAGTACTTC CASSAGTSGGYEQYF
NA 17 TRBJ2-1 NA TRBV27 TGTGCCAGCATCCCCGAGGTGGGGGGAGGTTCCTACAATGAGCAGTTCTTC CASIPEVGGGSYNEQFF
TRBD1 14 TRBJ2-2 NA TRBV4-1 TGCGCCAGCAGCCGGCCAGGGGGCACCGGGGAGCTGTTTTTT CASSRPGGTGELFF
TRBD1 15 TRBJ1-2 many TRBV4-2 TGTGCCAGCAGCCTTCCTCCGGGACAGGGGAGCGGCTACACCTTC CASSLPPGQGSGYTF
NA 13 TRBJ2-2 NA TRBV29-1 TGCAGCGGGCATTGGGGCACCACCGGGGAGCTGTTTTTT CSGHWGTTGELFF
TRBD2 15 TRBJ2-3 once TRBV18 TGTGCCAGCTCACCCGGACTAGCGGGGGCAGATACGCAGTATTTT CASSPGLAGADTQYF
NA 13 TRBJ2-1 NA TRBV24-1 TGTGCCACCAGTGACGCCTACTACAATGAGCAGTTCTTC CATSDAYYNEQFF
NA 14 TRBJ2-2 few TRBV6-4 TGTGCCAGCCCGGCGGGTCGGTACACCGGGGAGCTGTTTTTT CASPAGRYTGELFF
NA 13 TRBJ1-1 NA TRBV11-2 TGTGCCAGCAGCAATGTCAGGGGCACTGAAGCTTTCTTT CASSNVRGTEAFF
TRBD1 14 TRBJ1-5 NA TRBV6-5 TGTGCCAGCATCCCGGGACAGCTGAATCAGCCCCAGCATTTT CASIPGQLNQPQHF
NA 20 TRBJ1-5 NA TRBV3-1/TRBV3-2 TGTGCCAGCAGCCAGAAACGCAGCCAAGAGTCATCCCGGGGCAATCAGCCCCAGCATTTT CASSQKRSQESSRGNQPQHF
NA 15 TRBJ1-4 once TRBV30 TGTGCCTGGAGCCCCCGACACATTAGAAATGAAAAACTGTTTTTT CAWSPRHIRNEKLFF
TRBD2 15 TRBJ2-2 NA TRBV7-2 TGTGCCAGCAGCCCAGCGGGGGCGAACACCGGGGAGCTGTTTTTT CASSPAGANTGELFF
NA 15 TRBJ1-2 NA TRBV9 TGTGCCAGCAGCGTAGAGGAGGGATCCGCCTATGGCTACACCTTC CASSVEEGSAYGYTF
TRBD2 14 TRBJ2-5 NA TRBV5-4 TGTGCCAGCAGCTTGGATGGCGGGGGGGGTACCCAGTACTTC CASSLDGGGGTQYF
NA 15 TRBJ2-5 NA TRBV3-1/TRBV3-2 TGTGCCAGCAGCCAGAGCCCGGGACTTCAAGAGACCCAGTACTTC CASSQSPGLQETQYF
TRBD1 14 TRBJ2-2 NA TRBV10-1 TGCGCCAGCAGTAGACAGGGCGGGACCGGGGAGCTGTTTTTT CASSRQGGTGELFF
TRBD1 15 TRBJ1-1 once TRBV28 TGTGCCAGCAGTACGACAGGGACGGGCGTGGCTGAAGCTTTCTTT CASSTTGTGVAEAFF
NA 14 TRBJ2-1 NA TRBV6-5 TGTGCCAGCACAAGGGGCGCCCCCCACAATGAGCAGTTCTTC CASTRGAPHNEQFF
TRBD2 18 TRBJ2-1 NA TRBV4-1 TGCGCCAGCAGCCCCGGACTAGCGGGGGCCTCTATATACAATGAGCAGTTCTTC CASSPGLAGASIYNEQFF
TRBD1 13 TRBJ1-5 NA TRBV7-9 TGTGCCACCAGACAGGGTAGCAATCAGCCCCAGCATTTT CATRQGSNQPQHF
NA 15 TRBJ1-2 NA TRBV3-1/TRBV3-2 TGTGCCAGCAGCCGGCCGTCCACGGGGGGGGGCGGCTACACCTTC CASSRPSTGGGGYTF
TRBD1 13 TRBJ1-2 NA TRBV7-9 TGTGCCAGCAGCTTTGGACAGGGATATGGCTACACCTTC CASSFGQGYGYTF
NA 14 TRBJ2-5 once TRBV2 TGTGCCAGCAGTGTCGGCACCGAGGGAGAGACCCAGTACTTC CASSVGTEGETQYF